This TCR beta chain was captured by sequencing in a study of early stage breast cancer tumors. Study as a whole: About 80% of the 16 invasive tumors were ER+, PR+ and HER2-.

Assay: immunoSEQ multiplex PCR; the TCRdb copy retains only in-frame clones and omits some. The sample records more than 55,000 clones, over 60% being singletons. V was clipped by 1 base and J by 5 bases, with 13 bases between them. The CDR3 loop spans 14 amino acids. Germline V lookup: CDR1 SGHRS, CDR2 YFSETQ. Sequences were obtained from blood. This chain joins TRBV5-1 and TRBJ2-7; no clear D. This TCR came from a person aged 30-39 years with breast cancer. CDR3: CASSLNPWAHEQYF. In nucleotides, the CDR3 is TGCGCCAGCAGCTTGAATCCCTGGGCCCACGAGCAGTACTTC.